These T cell receptor beta chains were read from a single sample in a study of human T cells and chemical hapten exposure. In TCRdb, the RACE reads were re-called with MiXCR into one record per CDR3 protein. There are 100,000 or so distinct CDR3 sequences in the sample; 30% to 35% occur only once, and around 2.5% lies in the top ten. The starting material was whole blood, obtained in connection with sensitization to the hapten diphenylcyclopropenone (DPC). The origin of the receptors is a man aged 40-49 years with alopecia areata. Some clones in this sample may be carry-over from other donors' samples. Each CDR3 is given with its conserved first and last residue. Each record gives: CDR3 length, D gene, V gene, J gene, clone size, CDR3 protein, CDR3 DNA. A D gene is named only where the DNA matches it firmly. Clone size is not always given. Where it is, it says once, few, many or a class for expanded clones.

length: 14; D: .; V: TRBV5-1; J: TRBJ2-2; size: few; CDR3: CASTRTGNAGELFF; DNA: TGCGCCAGCACTAGAACAGGGAACGCCGGGGAGCTGTTTTTT
length: 11; D: .; V: TRBV20-1; J: TRBJ1-2; size: few; CDR3: CSASRYEGYTF; DNA: TGCAGTGCTTCACGGTACGAGGGCTACACCTTC
length: 16; D: TRBD1; V: TRBV7-9; J: TRBJ1-4; size: .; CDR3: CASSSSGTGLNEKLFF; DNA: TGTGCCAGCAGCTCATCCGGGACAGGGCTTAATGAAAAACTGTTTTTT
length: 17; D: TRBD2; V: TRBV20-1; J: TRBJ2-3; size: once; CDR3: CSARGLGAGGPTDTQYF; DNA: TGCAGTGCTAGAGGCCTTGGAGCGGGAGGGCCTACAGATACGCAGTATTTT
length: 15; D: .; V: TRBV7-2; J: TRBJ2-3; size: few; CDR3: CASSLDSGSTDTQYF; DNA: TGTGCCAGCAGCTTAGATAGCGGTAGCACAGATACGCAGTATTTT
length: 15; D: .; V: TRBV6-2/TRBV6-3; J: TRBJ1-5; size: .; CDR3: CASSPQGGSNQPQHF; DNA: TGTGCCAGCAGCCCCCAGGGAGGGAGCAATCAGCCCCAGCATTTT
length: 16; D: TRBD2; V: TRBV12-3/TRBV12-4; J: TRBJ2-3; size: .; CDR3: CASSPLAGVSTDTQYF; DNA: TGTGCCAGCAGTCCCCTAGCGGGAGTGAGCACAGATACGCAGTATTTT
length: 13; D: .; V: TRBV29-1; J: TRBJ2-1; size: few; CDR3: CSVEPGVGNEQFF; DNA: TGCAGCGTTGAGCCAGGGGTAGGCAATGAGCAGTTCTTC
length: 15; D: TRBD1; V: TRBV14; J: TRBJ1-1; size: few; CDR3: CASSRGTGGYTEAFF; DNA: TGTGCCAGCAGCCGAGGGACAGGGGGCTACACTGAAGCTTTCTTT
length: 13; D: .; V: TRBV7-2; J: TRBJ2-2; size: .; CDR3: CASRTRETGELFF; DNA: TGTGCCAGCAGAACCAGGGAAACCGGGGAGCTGTTTTTT
length: 15; D: TRBD2; V: TRBV12-3/TRBV12-4; J: TRBJ2-3; size: few; CDR3: CASSLLAGGSDTQYF; DNA: TGTGCCAGCAGTTTGCTAGCGGGAGGGTCAGATACGCAGTATTTT
length: 15; D: TRBD1; V: TRBV6-5; J: TRBJ1-1; size: .; CDR3: CASRPRRTGTGIAFF; DNA: TGTGCCAGCAGACCACGACGGACCGGGACAGGGATAGCTTTCTTT
length: 15; D: .; V: TRBV9; J: TRBJ2-1; size: few; CDR3: CASTSGGINYNEQFF; DNA: TGTGCCAGCACCTCTGGAGGTATAAACTACAATGAGCAGTTCTTC
length: 16; D: TRBD1; V: TRBV6-6; J: TRBJ1-4; size: few; CDR3: CASSGTGDPTNEKLFF; DNA: TGTGCCAGCAGTGGGACAGGAGATCCAACTAATGAAAAACTGTTTTTT
length: 13; D: .; V: TRBV20-1; J: TRBJ2-5; size: once; CDR3: CSAIPGVVETQYF; DNA: TGCAGTGCTATACCAGGGGTCGTCGAGACCCAGTACTTC
length: 12; D: TRBD1; V: TRBV29-1; J: TRBJ1-2; size: .; CDR3: CSTRQGLYGYTF; DNA: TGCAGCACTCGACAGGGCCTCTATGGCTACACCTTC
length: 15; D: .; V: TRBV5-1; J: TRBJ1-1; size: .; CDR3: CASSGRDTRDTEAFF; DNA: TGCGCCAGCAGCGGACGGGACACTCGGGACACTGAAGCTTTCTTT
length: 16; D: TRBD1; V: TRBV12-3/TRBV12-4; J: TRBJ1-2; size: .; CDR3: CASSLEATGQGKGYTF; DNA: TGTGCCAGCAGTTTAGAGGCCACGGGACAGGGGAAGGGCTACACCTTC
length: 14; D: .; V: TRBV3-1; J: TRBJ1-1; size: .; CDR3: CASSQARQNTEAFF; DNA: TGTGCCAGCAGCCAAGCGAGGCAGAACACTGAAGCTTTCTTT
length: 14; D: TRBD1; V: TRBV12-3/TRBV12-4; J: TRBJ1-6; size: .; CDR3: CASSLGGGNSPLHF; DNA: TGTGCCAGCAGTTTAGGAGGGGGCAATTCACCCCTCCACTTT
length: 12; D: .; V: TRBV29-1; J: TRBJ2-5; size: .; CDR3: CSVEPRRETQYF; DNA: TGCAGCGTTGAACCGAGGAGAGAGACCCAGTACTTC
length: 18; D: .; V: TRBV7-2; J: TRBJ2-6; size: .; CDR3: CASSLVQPFRSGANVLTF; DNA: TGTGCCAGCAGCTTAGTTCAACCCTTTAGATCTGGGGCCAACGTCCTGACTTTC
length: 12; D: .; V: TRBV10-3; J: TRBJ2-3; size: .; CDR3: CAISDSADTQYF; DNA: TGTGCCATCAGTGACTCTGCAGATACGCAGTATTTT
length: 13; D: .; V: TRBV20-1; J: TRBJ1-1; size: once; CDR3: CSARDQRGTEAFF; DNA: TGCAGTGCTAGAGATCAGAGGGGGACTGAAGCTTTCTTT
length: 11; D: .; V: TRBV28; J: TRBJ1-5; size: few; CDR3: CASSLVGPQHF; DNA: TGTGCCAGCAGTTTAGTTGGGCCCCAGCATTTT
length: 15; D: TRBD2; V: TRBV5-4; J: TRBJ2-7; size: .; CDR3: CASSPTSGVSYEQYF; DNA: TGTGCCAGCAGCCCGACTAGCGGGGTCTCCTACGAGCAGTACTTC
length: 18; D: TRBD2; V: TRBV10-3; J: TRBJ2-1; size: .; CDR3: CAISERVPGAGGSNEQFF; DNA: TGTGCCATCAGTGAGCGGGTCCCCGGTGCGGGAGGATCCAATGAGCAGTTCTTC
length: 15; D: .; V: TRBV20-1; J: TRBJ2-6; size: .; CDR3: CSARSLQVGANVLTF; DNA: TGCAGTGCTAGATCCCTGCAAGTAGGGGCCAACGTCCTGACTTTC
length: 16; D: .; V: TRBV7-2; J: TRBJ2-2; size: many; CDR3: CASSTPRGSGTGELFF; DNA: TGTGCCAGCAGCACCCCTCGCGGATCGGGCACCGGGGAGCTGTTTTTT
length: 15; D: TRBD2; V: TRBV6-5; J: TRBJ2-3; size: .; CDR3: CASSGPGLESSTQYF; DNA: TGTGCCAGCAGTGGACCGGGACTAGAAAGCTCTACGCAGTATTTT
length: 15; D: TRBD2; V: TRBV5-4; J: TRBJ2-3; size: .; CDR3: CASSPPSGRGMTQYF; DNA: TGTGCCAGCAGCCCCCCGAGCGGGAGGGGTATGACGCAGTATTTT
length: 13; D: .; V: TRBV5-1; J: TRBJ2-5; size: once; CDR3: CASSLMGDETQYF; DNA: TGCGCCAGCAGCTTGATGGGGGACGAGACCCAGTACTTC
length: 15; D: .; V: TRBV4-3; J: TRBJ1-2; size: .; CDR3: CASSPRNGYAAGYTF; DNA: TGCGCCAGCAGCCCAAGAAACGGATATGCTGCTGGCTACACCTTC
length: 13; D: .; V: TRBV7-2; J: TRBJ2-7; size: .; CDR3: CASSPRILYEQYF; DNA: TGTGCCAGCAGCCCCCGGATTCTCTACGAGCAGTACTTC
length: 16; D: TRBD2; V: TRBV2; J: TRBJ2-5; size: .; CDR3: CASSGTSGSPPRTQYF; DNA: TGTGCCAGCAGCGGGACTAGCGGGTCCCCCCCAAGGACCCAGTACTTC
length: 14; D: TRBD1; V: TRBV12-3/TRBV12-4; J: TRBJ2-1; size: .; CDR3: CASSVGTGHNEQFF; DNA: TGTGCCAGCAGTGTCGGGACAGGCCACAATGAGCAGTTCTTC
length: 17; D: .; V: TRBV7-2; J: TRBJ2-6; size: .; CDR3: CASSLWGSSSGANVLTF; DNA: TGTGCCAGCAGCTTATGGGGCAGCAGCTCTGGGGCCAACGTCCTGACTTTC
length: 15; D: TRBD1; V: TRBV6-5; J: TRBJ1-5; size: .; CDR3: CASRPGQGDNQPQHF; DNA: TGTGCCAGCAGGCCGGGACAGGGAGACAATCAGCCCCAGCATTTT
length: 13; D: TRBD1; V: TRBV7-9; J: TRBJ1-1; size: many; CDR3: CASSFSRGQEAFF; DNA: TGTGCCAGCAGCTTTTCTAGGGGACAGGAAGCTTTCTTT
length: 16; D: .; V: TRBV14; J: TRBJ2-3; size: few; CDR3: CASSQALAARQGTQYF; DNA: TGTGCCAGCAGCCAAGCGCTAGCGGCACGACAGGGTACGCAGTATTTT
length: 14; D: TRBD1; V: TRBV25-1; J: TRBJ2-3; size: few; CDR3: CASSPTDRVNTQYF; DNA: TGTGCCAGCAGCCCCACGGACAGGGTGAATACGCAGTATTTT
length: 16; D: TRBD2; V: TRBV12-3/TRBV12-4; J: TRBJ2-7; size: .; CDR3: CASSLGLAGVIYEQYF; DNA: TGTGCCAGCAGTTTAGGACTAGCGGGAGTTATCTACGAGCAGTACTTC
length: 14; D: .; V: TRBV20-1; J: TRBJ2-5; size: few; CDR3: CSAIRSLGLETQYF; DNA: TGCAGTGCTATCCGAAGTTTGGGGTTAGAGACCCAGTACTTC
length: 17; D: TRBD1; V: TRBV28; J: TRBJ2-4; size: .; CDR3: CASSLSPQGLAKNIQYF; DNA: TGTGCCAGCAGTTTATCCCCACAGGGGCTAGCCAAAAACATTCAGTACTTC
length: 13; D: .; V: TRBV12-3/TRBV12-4; J: TRBJ2-3; size: few; CDR3: CASAGQLGDTQYF; DNA: TGTGCCAGCGCGGGACAGCTCGGTGATACGCAGTATTTT
length: 13; D: .; V: TRBV7-2; J: TRBJ2-5; size: .; CDR3: CASSLADRETQYF; DNA: TGTGCCAGCAGCTTAGCGGACCGAGAGACCCAGTACTTC
length: 14; D: .; V: TRBV2; J: TRBJ1-3; size: few; CDR3: CASSGGGSGNTIYF; DNA: TGTGCCAGCAGTGGAGGAGGGTCTGGAAACACCATATATTTT
length: 17; D: TRBD1; V: TRBV28; J: TRBJ2-5; size: few; CDR3: CASSLIFSSTGQETQYF; DNA: TGTGCCAGCAGTTTAATTTTTTCTTCGACAGGGCAAGAGACCCAGTACTTC
length: 13; D: .; V: TRBV28; J: TRBJ1-5; size: few; CDR3: CASMGVINQPQHF; DNA: TGTGCCAGCATGGGGGTGATCAATCAGCCCCAGCATTTT
length: 16; D: .; V: TRBV7-9; J: TRBJ1-5; size: .; CDR3: CASSLGGVGSNQPQHF; DNA: TGTGCCAGCAGCTTAGGAGGGGTTGGTAGCAATCAGCCCCAGCATTTT
length: 17; D: TRBD1; V: TRBV7-2; J: TRBJ1-2; size: .; CDR3: CASSPAWRTGESYGYTF; DNA: TGTGCCAGCAGCCCCGCCTGGAGGACAGGGGAATCATATGGCTACACCTTC